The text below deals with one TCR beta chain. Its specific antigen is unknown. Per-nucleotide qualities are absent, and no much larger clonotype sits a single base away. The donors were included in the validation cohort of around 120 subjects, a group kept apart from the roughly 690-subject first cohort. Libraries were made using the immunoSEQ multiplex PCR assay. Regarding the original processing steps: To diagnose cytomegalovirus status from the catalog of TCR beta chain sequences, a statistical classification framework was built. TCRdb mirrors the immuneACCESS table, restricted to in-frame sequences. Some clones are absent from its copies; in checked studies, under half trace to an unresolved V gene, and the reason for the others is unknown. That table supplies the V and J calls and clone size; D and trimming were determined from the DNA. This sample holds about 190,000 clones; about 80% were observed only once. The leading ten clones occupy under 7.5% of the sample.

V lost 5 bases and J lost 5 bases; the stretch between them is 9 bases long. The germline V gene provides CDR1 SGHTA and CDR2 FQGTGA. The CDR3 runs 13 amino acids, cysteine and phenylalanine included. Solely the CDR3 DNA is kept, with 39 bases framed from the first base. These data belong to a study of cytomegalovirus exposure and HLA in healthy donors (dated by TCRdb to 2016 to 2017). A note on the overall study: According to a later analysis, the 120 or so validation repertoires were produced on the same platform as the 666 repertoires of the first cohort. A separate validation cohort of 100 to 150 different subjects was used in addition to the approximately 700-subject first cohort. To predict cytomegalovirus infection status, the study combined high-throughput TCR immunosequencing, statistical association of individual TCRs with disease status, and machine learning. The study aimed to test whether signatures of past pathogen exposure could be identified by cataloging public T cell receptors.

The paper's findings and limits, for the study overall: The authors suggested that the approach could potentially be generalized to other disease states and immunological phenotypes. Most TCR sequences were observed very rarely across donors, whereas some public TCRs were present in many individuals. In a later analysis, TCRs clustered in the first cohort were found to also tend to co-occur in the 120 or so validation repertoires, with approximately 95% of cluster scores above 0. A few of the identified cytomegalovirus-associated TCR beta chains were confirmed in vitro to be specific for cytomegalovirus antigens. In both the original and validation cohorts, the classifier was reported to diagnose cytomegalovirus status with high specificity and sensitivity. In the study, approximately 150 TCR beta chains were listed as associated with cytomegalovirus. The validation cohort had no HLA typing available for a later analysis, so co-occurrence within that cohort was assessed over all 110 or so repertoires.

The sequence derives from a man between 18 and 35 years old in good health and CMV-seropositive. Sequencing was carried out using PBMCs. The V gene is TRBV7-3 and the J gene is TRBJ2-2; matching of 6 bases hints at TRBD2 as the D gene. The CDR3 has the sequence CASSPGRTGELFF. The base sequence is TGTGCCAGCAGCCCGGGGAGGACCGGGGAGCTGTTTTTT.